Listed here are 30 T cell receptor beta chains from one sample, sequenced in a study of blood T cell repertoires in COVID-19 (dated by TCRdb to 2018 to 2020). The library came from the immunoSEQ multiplex PCR assay. Sourced from immuneACCESS, this table was stored by TCRdb with only in-frame sequences that have V and J called. A share of the clones is absent; for the studies checked, an unresolved V gene accounts for under half, and the remainder has no known explanation. In all, the sample holds 200,000 to 300,000 clones, and approximately 86% of those were seen once. The ten largest clones add up to about 2% of the sample. The specimen was peripheral blood. The receptors were gathered from a man aged 30 to 39 with active or convalescent COVID-19.

The chain joins TRBV11-3 to TRBJ1-1; D is possibly TRBD1 (5 bases). The germline V and J ends were trimmed by 0 bases and 4 bases, with 15 bases remaining between them. Germline values: CDR1 SGHNT, CDR2 YENEEA. This CDR3 is built from 16 residues. The CDR3 nucleotides are TGTGCCAGCAGCTTAGATTTTCCCCAGGGTTTCACTGAAGCTTTCTTT. It codes for CASSLDFPQGFTEAFF.

The chain is built from TRBV6-2 or TRBV6-3 and TRBJ2-7; D might be TRBD2 (5 bases). Germline V gives CDR1 MNHEY, CDR2 SVGEGT. The CDR3 contains 15 residues. The germline V and J ends were trimmed by 0 bases and 2 bases, with 11 bases remaining between them. The CDR3 DNA reads TGTGCCAGCAGTTACTCTGGGCTAGCCGCCTACGAGCAGTACTTC. Its protein is CASSYSGLAAYEQYF.

The chain employs TRBV6-1 and TRBJ2-1; 8 bases match TRBD2. V trimming: 2 bases; J trimming: 7 bases; junction bases outside the gene matches: 7. The CDR3 is made up of 15 amino acids. Germline V gene data show CDR1 as MNHNS and CDR2 as SASEGT. CDR3 residues: CASSEIRGGFNEQFF. CDR3 sequence (DNA): TGTGCCAGCAGTGAAATCCGGGGGGGTTTTAATGAGCAGTTCTTC.

This chain joins TRBV6-5 and TRBJ2-2; D is perhaps TRBD1 (6 bases). The germline V gene has CDR1 MNHEY and CDR2 SVGAGI. This CDR3 is built from 13 residues. Trimming left V 4 bases short and J 5 bases short, with 8 bases between. CDR3 in amino acids: CASSFGQTGELFF. In DNA form, the CDR3 reads TGTGCCAGCAGTTTCGGACAGACCGGGGAGCTGTTTTTT.

V and J are TRBV15 and TRBJ2-1, with TRBD1 matching 8 bases. Unmatched junction bases numbered 6, after V lost 0 bases and J lost 8 bases. The germline V gene encodes CDR1 LNHNV and CDR2 YYDKDF (reference sequence). This CDR3 has 15 amino acids. The CDR3 region is CATSRERTGSYEQFF. CDR3 sequence (DNA): TGTGCCACCAGCAGAGAAAGGACAGGGAGCTATGAGCAGTTCTTC.

This clone was detected a few times. This rearrangement joins TRBV29-1 to TRBJ1-5, with D unresolved. Germline loops: CDR1 SQVTM, CDR2 ANQGSEA. V was shortened by 1 base and J by 6 bases, with 13 bases between the two germline ends. This CDR3 spans 14 amino acids. The CDR3 DNA sequence: TGCAGCGTTGAAGGAGGCGGAGGCGGTCAGCCCCAGCATTTT. The encoded protein is CSVEGGGGGQPQHF.

This clone was picked up one time. The CDR3 nucleotides are TGTGCCAGTAGTATGGGACAGGCGATCCAAGAGACCCAGTACTTC. Its translation: CASSMGQAIQETQYF. The rearrangement uses TRBV19 and TRBJ2-5; 8 bases agree with TRBD1. Germline lookup yields CDR1 LNHDA and CDR2 SQIVND (reference sequence). V trimming: 3 bases; J trimming: 1 base; junction bases outside the gene matches: 4. The CDR3 spans 15 residues.

The V call is TRBV5-1, the J call TRBJ2-1; TRBD2 matches 8 bases. The CDR3 totals 15 residues. Per germline, CDR1 SGHRS and CDR2 YFSETQ. The trim removed 5 bases at V and 2 bases at J, leaving 6 bases unmatched. CDR3 nucleotide sequence: TGCGCCAGCAGACGTAGCGGGGACCCCTACAATGAGCAGTTCTTC. This sequence encodes CASRRSGDPYNEQFF.

In this sample, this clone turned up a few times. The rearrangement uses TRBV24-1 and TRBJ1-2, with TRBD1 matching over 8 bases. The CDR3 covers 16 residues. CDR1 is KGHDR and CDR2 is SFDVKD in the germline V gene. J was trimmed by 5 bases and V by 0 bases; bases with no gene match: 7. CDR3 residues: CATSDLHDRGGYGYTF. The CDR3 DNA sequence: TGTGCCACCAGTGATTTGCACGACAGGGGAGGATATGGCTACACCTTC.

This chain connects TRBV6-2 or TRBV6-3 to TRBJ1-5; 9 bases fit TRBD1. Germline-derived CDR1 and CDR2 are MNHEY and SVGEGT. With V trimmed by 5 bases and J by 5 bases, 4 bases remained unmatched. This CDR3 region has 14 residues. The CDR3 region is CASSGGTGYQPQHF. The CDR3 DNA is TGTGCCAGCAGTGGGGGGACAGGGTATCAGCCCCAGCATTTT.

The CDR3 sequence: CASSSSNYGYTF. In DNA, the CDR3 is TGTGCCAGCAGCTCTTCGAACTATGGCTACACCTTC. J is TRBJ1-2 and V is TRBV5-5; D uncertain. Germline V gives CDR1 SGHKS, CDR2 YYEKEE (reference sequence). CDR3 length: 12 residues. Trimming removed 3 bases at V and 2 bases at J, with 5 bases between.

This chain uses TRBV24-1 with TRBJ2-1; 12 bases align to TRBD1. The CDR3 sequence is 14 residues long. V shed 7 bases and J 8 bases; nucleotides not matched to a gene: 5. Germline CDR1 reads KGHDR; CDR2 reads SFDVKD. The CDR3 spells CATSGTGGLDEQFF. DNA of the CDR3: TGTGCCACCAGCGGGACAGGGGGCCTCGATGAGCAGTTCTTC.

This CDR3 is CASSEAGGQRYGYTF. The CDR3 nucleotides read TGTGCCAGCAGTGAAGCTGGTGGACAGAGATATGGCTACACCTTC. V is TRBV6-1 and J is TRBJ1-2, with D perhaps matching TRBD1 (6 bases). The V end was cut by 0 bases, the J end by 5 bases, with 13 bases between. Germline V lookup: CDR1 MNHNS, CDR2 SASEGT. The CDR3 is made up of 15 amino acids.

V gene TRBV27 combines with J gene TRBJ2-1, with 10 bases lining up with TRBD2. CDR1 and CDR2 (germline): MNHEY, SMNVEV (reference sequence). The CDR3 is 18 residues long. With V trimmed by 5 bases and J by 5 bases, 15 bases remained unmatched. CDR3 protein: CASSRPLGSGGANNEQFF. The CDR3 DNA reads as TGTGCCAGCAGTCGTCCCCTTGGGAGCGGGGGGGCCAACAATGAGCAGTTCTTC.

The genes are TRBV4-1 and TRBJ2-3; D perhaps matches TRBD1 (6 bases). Germline V gives CDR1 MGHRA, CDR2 YSYEKL. The CDR3 is 15 amino acids. Trimming shortened V by 0 bases and J by 3 bases, and 10 bases separated the two germline ends. The CDR3 reads CASSQDQGQTDTQYF. The CDR3 coding sequence is TGCGCCAGCAGCCAAGATCAGGGGCAAACAGATACGCAGTATTTT.

The chain's CDR3 is CASGQQGQPQHF. CDR3 DNA sequence: TGTGCCAGCGGACAACAGGGACAGCCCCAGCATTTT. The chain has TRBV27 and TRBJ1-5; D is possibly TRBD1 (6 bases). Per the germline V gene, CDR1 is MNHEY and CDR2 is SMNVEV (reference sequence). The CDR3 sequence is 12 residues long. Trimming removed 8 bases at V and 7 bases at J, with 12 bases between.

V and J are TRBV12-3 or TRBV12-4 and TRBJ2-3; maybe TRBD1 (6 bases). Trimming shortened V by 6 bases and J by 14 bases, and 21 bases separated the two germline ends. The CDR3 has 13 amino acids. The DNA for the CDR3 is TGTGCCAGCAGGGCTGGCAGGGGCCCGCGCTCGTATTTT. It encodes CASRAGRGPRSYF.

This chain joins TRBV30 and TRBJ2-3; no reliable D call. The germline gives CDR1 GTSNPN, CDR2 SVGIG (reference sequence). CDR3 length: 15 amino acids. Trimming pared 3 bases from V and 2 bases from J, leaving 15 bases between. The CDR3 region is CAWSAYGSPTDTQYF. CDR3 nucleotides: TGTGCCTGGAGCGCTTATGGTAGCCCCACAGATACGCAGTATTTT.

In its sample, this clone was seen a few times. The chain links TRBV13 to TRBJ2-1; 11 bases map to TRBD2. This CDR3 is 17 amino acids long. Unmatched junction bases numbered 15, after V lost 5 bases and J lost 9 bases. Germline values: CDR1 PRHDT, CDR2 FYEKMQ (reference sequence). The CDR3, as DNA: TGTGCCAGCAGCCCTAAACGAGTAGCGGGGGGGTTTAGTGAGCAGTTCTTC. It translates to CASSPKRVAGGFSEQFF.

The CDR3 DNA sequence: TGTGCCAGCAGTTTCGCGGCGGGGGGCCAAGAGACCCAGTACTTC. Translated: CASSFAAGGQETQYF. This chain connects TRBV6-5 to TRBJ2-5; 8 bases are shared with TRBD2. Germline CDR1 reads MNHEY; CDR2 reads SVGAGI. Trimming took 4 bases from V and 1 from J; bases not matched to a gene: 5. This CDR3 is built from 15 residues.

The rearrangement links TRBV18 to TRBJ1-6; the D gene is possibly TRBD1 (6 bases). Trimming shortened V by 6 bases and J by 5 bases, and 11 bases separated the two germline ends. Germline V gene sequence: CDR1 KGHSH, CDR2 LQKENI. The CDR3 sequence is 14 residues long. CDR3 region: CASSPRQDNSPLHF. The CDR3 DNA reads TGTGCCAGCTCCCCTAGACAGGATAATTCACCCCTCCACTTT.

The rearrangement uses TRBV5-1 and TRBJ1-6; possible D gene TRBD1, 5 bases. CDR1 and CDR2 from the germline V gene are SGHRS and YFSETQ. The germline V and J ends were trimmed by 2 bases and 7 bases, with 10 bases remaining between them. This CDR3 spans 14 amino acids. Here the CDR3 DNA reads TGCGCCAGCAGCTTAGCAGGGTGGAATTCACCCCTCCACTTT. Translation gives CASSLAGWNSPLHF.

V is TRBV3-1 (or the pseudogene TRBV3-2) and J is TRBJ2-7, with D perhaps matching TRBD2 (5 bases). This CDR3 is built from 14 residues. V gave up 4 bases and J gave up 2 bases, with 12 bases separating them. Per the germline V gene, CDR1 is LGHDT and CDR2 is YNNKEL (reference sequence). The chain's CDR3 is CASSPETGAYEQYF. In nucleotides, the CDR3 is TGTGCCAGCAGCCCGGAAACCGGGGCCTACGAGCAGTACTTC.

The rearrangement uses TRBV13 and TRBJ2-7; D is unclear. Per the germline V gene, CDR1 is PRHDT and CDR2 is FYEKMQ (reference sequence). Trimming cost V 4 bases and J 1 base, with 14 bases left between them. The CDR3 contains 15 residues. This CDR3 reads CASSSRETVSYEQYF. The CDR3 DNA is TGTGCCAGCAGCTCGAGAGAAACAGTGTCCTACGAGCAGTACTTC.

This sequence joins TRBV5-1 and TRBJ1-6, with 7 bases that match TRBD1. The germline gives CDR1 SGHRS, CDR2 YFSETQ. The V gene end was trimmed by 3 bases and the J gene end by 4 bases; junction bases not matched to a gene: 7. The CDR3 is 16 residues long. The CDR3 reads CASSWQGVKYNSPLHF. CDR3 nucleotide sequence: TGCGCCAGCAGCTGGCAGGGGGTAAAATATAATTCACCCCTCCACTTT.

The chain has TRBV5-1 and TRBJ2-7, with 8 bases matching TRBD1. This CDR3 comprises 13 residues. The V segment lost 4 bases and the J segment 4 bases; nucleotides outside the gene matches: 4. The germline V gene has CDR1 SGHRS and CDR2 YFSETQ. The CDR3 sequence: CASSQGAVYEQYF. In nucleotides, the CDR3 is TGCGCCAGCAGCCAGGGGGCGGTATACGAGCAGTACTTC.

The chain uses TRBV7-2 and TRBJ2-7, with TRBD2 matching over 9 bases. There are 14 residues in the CDR3. Trimming took 1 base from V and 2 from J; bases not matched to a gene: 0. Germline V CDR1 and CDR2: SGHTA, FQGNSA. The CDR3, as DNA: TGTGCCAGCAGCTTAGGCGGGGGGGCCTACGAGCAGTACTTC. Amino acid sequence: CASSLGGGAYEQYF.

The V call is TRBV7-6, the J call TRBJ2-5, with D unclear. CDR1 and CDR2 from the germline V gene are SGHVS and FNYEAQ. This CDR3 has 14 residues. V lost 5 bases and J lost 5, with 15 bases in between. In nucleotides, the CDR3 is TGTGCCAGCAGCCTGGTCCCCGTACTGGAGACCCAGTACTTC. Translating gives CASSLVPVLETQYF.

The V and J genes are TRBV10-3 and TRBJ1-2; tentative D call: TRBD1 (6 bases). V dropped 3 bases and J dropped 6 bases, with 11 bases sitting between them. CDR3 length: 13 amino acids. CDR1 ENHRY and CDR2 SYGVKD come from the germline V gene. The CDR3 nucleotides read TGTGCCATCAGTGATGGGGGCGAGGATGGCTACACCTTC. This gives the protein CAISDGGEDGYTF.

The J gene is TRBJ1-2, the V gene TRBV19; 8 positions match TRBD1. The CDR3 covers 13 residues. V trimming: 7 bases; J trimming: 8 bases; junction bases outside the gene matches: 9. From germline, CDR1 is LNHDA and CDR2 SQIVND (reference sequence). The chain's CDR3 is CASTFGQGAGYTF. The CDR3 DNA reads as TGTGCCAGTACCTTCGGGCAGGGGGCAGGCTACACCTTC.